In this sample, the clone carrying this TCR beta chain turned up many times. TCRdb reprocessed the PCR reads with MiXCR, giving one entry per CDR3 protein. This table has 250,000 to 400,000 distinct CDR3 sequences, roughly a fifth appearing once. This entry is derived from a study of molecular identifiers for immune sequencing clone quantification. Looked up from germline, CDR1 is SGHRS and CDR2 is YFSETQ. The CDR3 is made up of 17 amino acids. After removal of 0 bases from V and 6 bases from J, the junction contained 11 bases not matched to a gene. The chain carries TRBV5-1 and TRBJ1-4, with 7 positions matching TRBD1. The sample was naive CD8+ T cells from blood, with Jurkat cell RNA spiked in. Subset here: FACS-sorted CD8+CD4-CCR7+CD45RA+ naive T cells. The TCR was taken from a human donor in good health. Some libraries in this study had Jurkat cell RNA spiked in. CDR3 DNA sequence: TGCGCCAGCAGCTTGGCCAATCTCGAAACAGGGGATGAAAAACTGTTTTTT. Protein sequence: CASSLANLETGDEKLFF.